These T cell receptor beta chains were read from a single sample in a study of blood T cell repertoires in COVID-19. The method was immunoSEQ multiplex PCR; TCRdb's version includes in-frame clones alone and lacks a portion of them. The sample includes some 380,000 clones, roughly 89% of them seen just once. The sequencing input was peripheral blood. The receptors were sampled from a man aged 18 to 29 with active or convalescent COVID-19. The conserved cysteine and the conserved F or W are not part of the CDR3 here. The order of the fields is V gene, clone size, D gene, CDR3 protein. D genes are given only for firm matches. Where a row states a size, it is once, few, many or the class of an expanded clone; other rows omit it.

TRBV6-5	.	.	ASRLYRDKNTEAF
TRBV7-8	.	TRBD1	ASSWTGQNNSPLH
TRBV7-9	.	TRBD2	ASSLGLAGPTQETQY
TRBV7-9	few	TRBD1	ASSKTGESSYNSPLH
TRBV7-9	.	TRBD2	ASSSGGPNEQF
TRBV9	.	.	ASSVGLALNLNEQF
TRBV5-1	few	.	ASSFEGDRTEAF
TRBV6-8	.	.	ASKRKGETTNEKLF
TRBV6-5	.	.	ASTEGGNSNQPQH
TRBV5-5	.	.	ASSFQAQGGYT
TRBV14	.	TRBD1	ASSFRDRAYNEQF
TRBV29-1	.	TRBD2	SVVGRGGSKGIASYNEQF
TRBV28	.	.	ASSPSGVGNQPQH
TRBV5-1	once	.	ASRGLETIY
TRBV28	.	TRBD2	ASSLSGGSSYNEQF
TRBV2	.	.	ASTTIPGTKNIQY
TRBV7-3	.	.	ASRSQVDTGELF
TRBV19	.	.	ASSFGLQENEQY
TRBV28	.	.	ASSPVVLSGNTIY
TRBV11-1	once	TRBD1	ASSFNRGHYNEQF
TRBV7-2	.	TRBD1	ASSIRTGGAEQY
TRBV27	.	.	ASSFGQGLYEQY
TRBV20-1	.	.	SASRSNLGYT
TRBV6-5	.	TRBD1	ASSGTGDTEAF
TRBV9	.	.	ASSVGRERAETQY
TRBV9	.	TRBD2	ASSSSGSSYNEQF
TRBV23-1	.	.	ASSQSSLDSTYEQY
TRBV6-5	.	.	ASHSLASGYT
TRBV3-1/TRBV3-2	.	.	ASTEGGTDTQY
TRBV19	.	TRBD1	ASTPGQANSPLH
TRBV7-8	.	.	ASSRGGVYGYT
TRBV28	.	TRBD2	ASSFFFVFGTSGGAAGGELF
TRBV6-5	.	TRBD1	ASSYRTGGDYGYT
TRBV19	.	TRBD1	ASSTTGDSYEQY
TRBV7-3	.	TRBD2	ASSSQSGGADTQY
TRBV18	.	.	ASSPPAGPSQF
TRBV18	.	TRBD2	ASSPAPGLVLRTGELF
TRBV3-1/TRBV3-2	.	TRBD2	ASTLGTRGYEQY
TRBV10-2	.	TRBD1	ASSEWTGTLSNSPLH
TRBV29-1	.	TRBD2	SVGGLAGGPGVDEQF
TRBV29-1	.	.	SGKQGYEQY
TRBV20-1	few	.	SASSPGADNSPLH